This T cell receptor (beta chain) was captured in a study of shared clonotypes between healthy human individuals. Study findings and constraints: Tissue TCR repertoires likely differ from these blood-only repertoires.

Input per replicate PCR of unsorted PBMC was about 0.3 ug DNA, corresponding to some 30,000 T cell genomes. Measured with immunoSEQ multiplex PCR; TCRdb has only the in-frame clones, and not every one. The sample consists of about 510,000 clones, 60% to 80% of them appearing once. For this clone: Its antigen is not known.

The CDR3 extends over 13 amino acids. V lost 6 bases and J lost 7; bases outside the gene matches: 6. Looked up from germline, CDR1 is LNHDA and CDR2 is SQIVND (reference sequence). This TCR was sampled from a woman aged 40-49 years in good health. Some clones in this sample may be carry-over from other donors' samples. The genes are TRBV19 and TRBJ2-1, with 7 bases aligning to TRBD2. Sequencing was performed on PBMCs. The CDR3 protein is CASRRRELNEQFF. The CDR3 nucleotides read TGTGCCAGTAGGCGGCGGGAGCTTAATGAGCAGTTCTTC.